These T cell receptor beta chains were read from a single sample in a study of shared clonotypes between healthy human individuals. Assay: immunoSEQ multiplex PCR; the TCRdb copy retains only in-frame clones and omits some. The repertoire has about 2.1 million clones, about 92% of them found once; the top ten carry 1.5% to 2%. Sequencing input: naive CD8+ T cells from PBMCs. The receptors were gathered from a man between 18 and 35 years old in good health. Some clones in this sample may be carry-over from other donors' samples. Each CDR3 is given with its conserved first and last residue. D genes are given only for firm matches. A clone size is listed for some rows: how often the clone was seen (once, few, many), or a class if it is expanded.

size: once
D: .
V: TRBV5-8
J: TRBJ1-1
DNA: TGTGCCAGCAGCCGGGCCGGGGGTAGGACTGAAGCTTTCTTT
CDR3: CASSRAGGRTEAFF

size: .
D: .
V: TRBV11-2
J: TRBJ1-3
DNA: TGTGCCAGCAGCTTACGCCAAGGGACTAACTCTGGAAACACCATATATTTT
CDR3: CASSLRQGTNSGNTIYF

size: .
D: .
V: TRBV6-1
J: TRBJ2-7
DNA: TGTGCCAGCATCGGAGACGAGCAGTACTTC
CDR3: CASIGDEQYF

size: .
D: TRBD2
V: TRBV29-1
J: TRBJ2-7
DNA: TGCAGCGTTGTAACGGGAGGAAGGCGGTACGAGCAGTACTTC
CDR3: CSVVTGGRRYEQYF

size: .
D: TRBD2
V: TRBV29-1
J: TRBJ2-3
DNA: TGCAGCGTTGCGGGGCGGGAGGGTGGAGATACGCAGTATTTT
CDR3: CSVAGREGGDTQYF

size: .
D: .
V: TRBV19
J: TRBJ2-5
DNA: TGTGCCAGTAGTATAGATCGGTCGGGCCTTAAGGCCCAAGAGACCCAGTACTTC
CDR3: CASSIDRSGLKAQETQYF

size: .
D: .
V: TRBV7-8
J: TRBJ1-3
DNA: TGTGCCAGCAGCTTAGGATTGGGGTTCTCTGGAAACACCATATATTTT
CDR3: CASSLGLGFSGNTIYF

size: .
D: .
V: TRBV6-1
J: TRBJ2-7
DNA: TGTGCCAGCAGTGAACAAGTCAGTTTCTCCTACGAGCAGTACTTC
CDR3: CASSEQVSFSYEQYF

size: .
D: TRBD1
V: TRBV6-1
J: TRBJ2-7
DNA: TGTGCCAGCAGTGAGGGACAGTCTCTGCCCTACGAGCAGTACTTC
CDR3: CASSEGQSLPYEQYF

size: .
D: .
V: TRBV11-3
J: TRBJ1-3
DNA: TGTGCCAGCAGCCTCAGAGGGACTGGAAACACCATATATTTT
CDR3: CASSLRGTGNTIYF

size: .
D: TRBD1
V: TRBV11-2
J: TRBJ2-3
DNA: TGTGCCAGCAGCTTAGCCGGAGGACAGGGTCAAGATACGCAGTATTTT
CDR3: CASSLAGGQGQDTQYF

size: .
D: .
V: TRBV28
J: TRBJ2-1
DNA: TGTGCCAGCAGTTTACTCCCCAGGAACAATGAGCAGTTCTTC
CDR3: CASSLLPRNNEQFF

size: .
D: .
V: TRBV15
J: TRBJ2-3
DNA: TGTGCCACCAGCAGACCCCGCACAGATACGCAGTATTTT
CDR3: CATSRPRTDTQYF

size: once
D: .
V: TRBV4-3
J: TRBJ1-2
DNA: TGCGCCAGCAGCCAAGAAATCAGGGGTCTTAACTATGGCTACACCTTC
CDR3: CASSQEIRGLNYGYTF

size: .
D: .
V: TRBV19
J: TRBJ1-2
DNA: TGTGCCAGTAGTTTCGTCCCTCCATCACCCGGGGGCTACACCTTC
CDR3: CASSFVPPSPGGYTF

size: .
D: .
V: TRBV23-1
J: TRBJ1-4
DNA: TGCGCCAGCAGTTCAGGGCGACGGGGTCCTCCTGAAAAACTGTTTTTT
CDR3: CASSSGRRGPPEKLFF

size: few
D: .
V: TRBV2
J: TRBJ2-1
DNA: TGTGCCAGCAGTGAACGGGAGTTGAATGAGCAGTTCTTC
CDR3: CASSERELNEQFF

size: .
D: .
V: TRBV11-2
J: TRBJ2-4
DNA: TGTGCCAGCAGCCCCGGAAACATTCAGTACTTC
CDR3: CASSPGNIQYF

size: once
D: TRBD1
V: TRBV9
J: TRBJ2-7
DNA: TGTGCCAGCAGCGTAGGGGGACAGGGGGCAAGCGAGCAGTACTTC
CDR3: CASSVGGQGASEQYF

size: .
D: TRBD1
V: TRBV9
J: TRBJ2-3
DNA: TGTGCCAGCAGCGTAGTCCCCACGGACAGGGTTACAGATACGCAGTATTTT
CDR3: CASSVVPTDRVTDTQYF

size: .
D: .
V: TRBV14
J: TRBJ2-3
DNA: TGTGCCAGCAGCCAACGGTACACAGATACGCAGTATTTT
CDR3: CASSQRYTDTQYF

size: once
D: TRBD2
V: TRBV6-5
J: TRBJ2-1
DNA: TGTGCCAGCAGTTACTCCCCCGGGAGGGCCCTAAATGAGCAGTTCTTC
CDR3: CASSYSPGRALNEQFF

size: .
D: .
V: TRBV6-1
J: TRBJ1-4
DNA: TGTGCCAGCAGTGTGAGTGCAACTAATGAAAAACTGTTTTTT
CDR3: CASSVSATNEKLFF

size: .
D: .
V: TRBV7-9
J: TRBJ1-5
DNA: TGTGCCAGCAGCTTAAGCTCCCAGCCCCAGCATTTT
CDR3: CASSLSSQPQHF

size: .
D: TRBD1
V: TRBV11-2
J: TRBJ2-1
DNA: TGTGCCAGCAGCTTGAAACCGGGACAGGGTACCAATGAGCAGTTCTTC
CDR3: CASSLKPGQGTNEQFF

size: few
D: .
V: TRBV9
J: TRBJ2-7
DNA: TGTGCCAGCAGCACCGGTGGCGAGCAGTACTTC
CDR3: CASSTGGEQYF

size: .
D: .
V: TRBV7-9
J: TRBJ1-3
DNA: TGTGCCAGCAGCCCCCCCGGCTACTTTATTACCAGTGGAAACACCATATATTTT
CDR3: CASSPPGYFITSGNTIYF

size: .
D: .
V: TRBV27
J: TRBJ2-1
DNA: TGTGCCAGCAGTTTATGGGGCATGTACAATGAGCAGTTCTTC
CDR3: CASSLWGMYNEQFF

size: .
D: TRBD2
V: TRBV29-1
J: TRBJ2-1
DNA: TGCAGCGTTGAAGGTGAAAGCGGGGTATATTACAATGAGCAGTTCTTC
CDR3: CSVEGESGVYYNEQFF

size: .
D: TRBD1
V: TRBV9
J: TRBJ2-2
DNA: TGTGCCAGCAGCCCAACCCCGGGACAGGGTAGAGCCGGGGAGCTGTTTTTT
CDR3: CASSPTPGQGRAGELFF

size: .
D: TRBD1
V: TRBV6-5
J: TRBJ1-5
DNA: TGTGCCAGCAGTTGGGACAGGGGGGGTCAGCCCCAGCATTTT
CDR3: CASSWDRGGQPQHF

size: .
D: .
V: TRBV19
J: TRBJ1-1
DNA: TGTGCCAGTAGTATATTACAGGGAGACACTGAAGCTTTCTTT
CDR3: CASSILQGDTEAFF

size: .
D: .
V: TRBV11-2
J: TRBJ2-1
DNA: TGTGCCAGCAGCTTGCGAAATGAGCAGTTCTTC
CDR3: CASSLRNEQFF

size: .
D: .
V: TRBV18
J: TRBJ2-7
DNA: TGTGCCAGCTCACAGACAGTTTCAGGATTCGAGCAGTACTTC
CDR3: CASSQTVSGFEQYF

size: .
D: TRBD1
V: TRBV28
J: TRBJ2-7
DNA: TGTGCCAGCAAACCAAGACAGGGGGCAGGGTACGAGCAGTACTTC
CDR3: CASKPRQGAGYEQYF

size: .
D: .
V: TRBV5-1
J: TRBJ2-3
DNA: TGCGCCAGCAGCCCGGACATGCCCAACACAGATACGCAGTATTTT
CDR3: CASSPDMPNTDTQYF

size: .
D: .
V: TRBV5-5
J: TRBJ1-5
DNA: TGTGCCAGCAGCTTTTATTCGTCAGTCAGGGAGGATCAGCCCCAGCATTTT
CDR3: CASSFYSSVREDQPQHF

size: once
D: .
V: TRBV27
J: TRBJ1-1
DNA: TGTGCCAGCAGTTTTTTAGCGATGAACACTGAAGCTTTCTTT
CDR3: CASSFLAMNTEAFF

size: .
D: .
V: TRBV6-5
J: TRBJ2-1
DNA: TGTGCCAGCAGTTACAACAACAGATTCAATGAGCAGTTCTTC
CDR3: CASSYNNRFNEQFF

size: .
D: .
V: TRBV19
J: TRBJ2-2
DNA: TGTGCCAGTAGCATAGGCCTCGGGGGGCCGAACACCGGGGAGCTGTTTTTT
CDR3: CASSIGLGGPNTGELFF

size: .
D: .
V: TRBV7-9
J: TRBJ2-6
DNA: TGTGCCAGCGCAGGGACCTCTGGGGCCAACGTCCTGACTTTC
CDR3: CASAGTSGANVLTF

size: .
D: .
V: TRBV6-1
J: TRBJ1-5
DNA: TGTGCCAGCAGCTGGAGTAACAATCAGCCCCAGCATTTT
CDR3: CASSWSNNQPQHF

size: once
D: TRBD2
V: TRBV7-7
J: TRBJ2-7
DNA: TGTGCCAGCAGCCCGGGACTAGGGGAGGCCTACGAGCAGTACTTC
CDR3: CASSPGLGEAYEQYF

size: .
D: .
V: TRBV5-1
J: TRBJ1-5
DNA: TGCGCCAGCAGCCCAGCAGCCCCGGACGGCAATCAGCCCCAGCATTTT
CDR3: CASSPAAPDGNQPQHF

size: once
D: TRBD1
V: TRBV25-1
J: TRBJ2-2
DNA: TGTGCCAGCAGTGAACGTTGGGACAGGCGCGCCGGGGAGCTGTTTTTT
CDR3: CASSERWDRRAGELFF

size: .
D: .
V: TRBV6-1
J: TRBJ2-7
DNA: TGTGCCAGCAGTGAAGAGGGACGTCGCGGGCAGTACTTC
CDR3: CASSEEGRRGQYF

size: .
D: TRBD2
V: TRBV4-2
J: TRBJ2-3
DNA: TGTGCCAGCACCAAGACTAGCGGAGTCACAGATACGCAGTATTTT
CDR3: CASTKTSGVTDTQYF

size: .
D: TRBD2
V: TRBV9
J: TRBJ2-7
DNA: TGTGCCAGCAGCACGGGGACTAGCGGACCCTACGAGCAGTACTTC
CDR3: CASSTGTSGPYEQYF

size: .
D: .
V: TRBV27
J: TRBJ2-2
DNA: TGTGCCAGCACCTCTTCTGGGGCATGGGGGGAGCTGTTTTTT
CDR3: CASTSSGAWGELFF